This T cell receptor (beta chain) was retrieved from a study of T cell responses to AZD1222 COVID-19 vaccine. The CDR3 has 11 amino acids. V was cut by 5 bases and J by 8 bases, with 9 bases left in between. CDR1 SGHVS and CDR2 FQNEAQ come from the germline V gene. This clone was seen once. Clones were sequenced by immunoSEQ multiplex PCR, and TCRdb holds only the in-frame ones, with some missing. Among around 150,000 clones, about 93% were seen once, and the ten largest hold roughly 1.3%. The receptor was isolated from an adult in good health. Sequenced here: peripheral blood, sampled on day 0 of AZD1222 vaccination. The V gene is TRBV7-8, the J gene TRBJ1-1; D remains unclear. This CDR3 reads CASSLKGEAFF. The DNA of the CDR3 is TGTGCCAGCAGCCTGAAAGGAGAAGCTTTCTTT.